The entry below gives a single T cell receptor beta chain sequence along with its context. Per the authors' pipeline: Amplification from reference gene primers served as the basis for estimated nucleated cell counts. Sequencing was performed with immunoSEQ multiplex PCR; in TCRdb, only in-frame clones are kept and a portion is missing. The V and J calls and clone size come from that table; D and trimming were worked out from the DNA. The sample holds about 200,000 clones, about 88% seen once. This sample was taken from a study of blood T cell repertoires in COVID-19. Study summary: The United States, Italy and Spain provided the acute and convalescent COVID-19 samples. T cells, B-cell-depleted T cells, or PBMCs supplied cDNA or gDNA.

This CDR3 is built from 13 residues. V lost 4 bases and J lost 7, with 13 bases in between. From germline, CDR1 is SEHNR and CDR2 FQNEAQ (reference sequence). The chain is built from TRBV7-9 and TRBJ1-2, with D perhaps matching TRBD1 (5 bases). This clonotype was sampled from a woman at least 80 years old with acute or convalescent COVID-19. The sample consisted of peripheral blood. CDR3 nucleotides: TGTGCCAGCAGCTCCCGGGACTTACTTGGCTACACCTTC. The encoded protein is CASSSRDLLGYTF.